One sample yielded the 5 T cell receptor beta chains listed below, sequenced in a study of blood T cells in healthy people across ages. Through a sample-barcoded 5' primer and a J-beta primer mix, a second PCR was run for about 6 to 11 cycles. From the 5' RACE reads, TCRdb called clonotypes with MiXCR, one entry per CDR3 protein. In the table there are approximately 780,000 distinct CDR3 sequences, 20% to 30% of which are singletons. The same sample was also used in a study of T cells of mothers and their children.

Sequenced sample: blood. The receptors shown here come from a boy aged 10-17 years in good health.

This clonotype was detected only a few times. This chain joins TRBV12-5 and TRBJ2-2, with TRBD1 identical over 8 bases. The germline V gene has CDR1 LGHNT and CDR2 FRNRAP. The CDR3 covers 16 residues. J lost 7 bases, V lost 7 bases, and 14 bases had no gene match. CDR3 sequence reads: CASVTRTTGVGGELFF. CDR3 DNA: TGTGCTAGTGTCACCCGAACGACAGGGGTAGGCGGGGAGCTGTTTTTT. The full variable domain, completed using reference TRBV12-5 and TRBJ2-2, is DARVTQTPRHKVTEMGQEVTMRCQPILGHNTVFWYRQTMMQGLELLAYFRNRAPLDDSGMPKDRFSAEMPDATLATLKIQPSEPRDSAVYFCASVTRTTGVGGELFFGEGSRLTVL.

The rearrangement links TRBV28 to TRBJ2-3; D may be TRBD1 or TRBD2 (5 bases each). This CDR3 contains 16 residues. Looked up from germline, CDR1 is MDHEN and CDR2 is SYDVKM. V shed 7 bases and J shed 1 base, with 18 bases lying between them. Written as DNA, the CDR3 is TGTGCCAGCACCTTAGGGTGGGGGAAGGGCACAGATACGCAGTATTTT. It translates to CASTLGWGKGTDTQYF. Drawing the rest from reference TRBV28 and TRBJ2-3, the complete variable domain is DVKVTQSSRYLVKRTGEKVFLECVQDMDHENMFWYRQDPGLGLRLIYFSYDVKMKEKGDIPEGYSVSREKKERFSLILESASTNQTSMYLCASTLGWGKGTDTQYFGPGTRLTVL.

The rearrangement joins TRBV4-1 to TRBJ1-1, with 7 bases aligning to TRBD1. The trim removed 0 bases at V and 5 bases at J, leaving 6 bases unmatched. The CDR3 has 15 amino acids. The germline V gene has CDR1 MGHRA and CDR2 YSYEKL. This chain's CDR3 is CASSQEMAGGTEAFF. DNA for the CDR3: TGCGCCAGCAGCCAAGAGATGGCAGGGGGGACTGAAGCTTTCTTT.

This clonotype was seen at least ten times. This sequence joins TRBV27 and TRBJ2-1, with 8 bases lining up with TRBD2. Per the germline V gene, CDR1 is MNHEY and CDR2 is SMNVEV (reference sequence). V lost 5 bases and J lost 9; bases outside the gene matches: 6. The CDR3 has 13 amino acids. The CDR3 sequence: CASSPGLAGEQFF. CDR3 nucleotides: TGTGCCAGCAGTCCGGGTCTAGCGGGTGAGCAGTTCTTC.

This clonotype is a singleton in its sample. The chain carries TRBV7-9 and TRBJ2-7; possible D gene TRBD1, 5 bases. The V and J ends lost 1 base and 2 bases respectively, with 15 bases between them. Germline CDR1 reads SEHNR; CDR2 reads FQNEAQ (reference sequence). The CDR3 consists of 16 residues. CDR3 in DNA: TGTGCCAGCAGCTTAGGGGTTGACAGTAGCCCCTACGAGCAGTACTTC. Its protein is CASSLGVDSSPYEQYF.